A single sample gave rise to the 27 T cell receptor beta chains below, sequenced in a study of T cells after yellow fever vaccination. TCRdb used MiXCR to reprocess the 5' RACE reads, holding one entry per CDR3 protein. This sample has about 240,000 distinct CDR3 sequences; about 7% occur once, and the top ten carry over 0.65%. The sample was CD4+ T cells sorted from PBMCs, taken 15 days after the yellow fever booster vaccination. These receptors were taken from a man aged 25-45 years who received the YFV17D yellow fever vaccine.

This clonotype came up a few times. V is TRBV5-5 and J is TRBJ2-3, with D perhaps matching TRBD1 (5 bases). Germline lookup yields CDR1 SGHKS and CDR2 YYEKEE (reference sequence). The CDR3 totals 12 residues. Trimming removed 2 bases from V and 4 bases from J, with 5 bases in between. The CDR3 here is CASSFRADTQYF. CDR3 coding DNA: TGTGCCAGCAGCTTCAGGGCAGATACGCAGTATTTT. The full variable domain, its missing parts supplied by reference TRBV5-5 and TRBJ2-3, is DAGVTQSPTHLIKTRGQQVTLRCSPISGHKSVSWYQQVLGQGPQFIFQYYEKEERGRGNFPDRFSARQFPNYSSELNVNALLLGDSALYLCASSFRADTQYFGPGTRLTVL.

In this sample, this clonotype turned up a few times. The chain is built from TRBV5-1 and TRBJ2-3; TRBD1 agrees at 10 bases. This CDR3 is built from 16 residues. CDR1 is SGHRS, CDR2 YFSETQ, per germline. Germline trimming cut 3 bases from V and 4 bases from J; bases unmatched to any gene: 8. DNA of the CDR3: TGCGCCAGCAGCTCCGCTGACAGGGGGCAGGCAGATACGCAGTATTTT. Translating it yields CASSSADRGQADTQYF.

This clonotype was counted between two and nine times. The V and J genes are TRBV3-1 and TRBJ2-7, with 7 bases that match TRBD1. There are 14 residues in the CDR3. The germline gives CDR1 LGHDT, CDR2 YNNKEL (reference sequence). Unmatched junction bases numbered 6, after V lost 5 bases and J lost 2 bases. The CDR3 spells CASSDPGQTYEQYF. DNA of the CDR3: TGTGCCAGCAGCGATCCGGGACAGACCTACGAGCAGTACTTC.

In this sample, this clonotype turned up a few times. The gene calls are TRBV20-1 and TRBJ2-3; a weak D match, TRBD2 (5 bases). The CDR3 has 15 amino acids. Germline V gene lookup returns CDR1 DFQATT and CDR2 SNEGSKA (reference sequence). V lost 5 bases and J 5 bases, leaving 20 bases between the germline ends. For the CDR3, the DNA is TGCAGTGCTCATCCTCCCGGGATCAGTGGAGATACGCAGTATTTT. It specifies CSAHPPGISGDTQYF.

CDR3 coding DNA: TGTGCCTGGAGGCCCGGGACAACTGGAAACACCATATATTTT. Translation gives CAWRPGTTGNTIYF. The gene calls are TRBV30 and TRBJ1-3, with a weak D call TRBD1 (6 bases). The germline V and J ends were trimmed by 3 bases and 2 bases, with 11 bases remaining between them. Germline assignment: CDR1 GTSNPN and CDR2 SVGIG (reference sequence). The CDR3 contains 14 residues.

This clonotype came up a few times. The CDR3 nucleotides are TGCAGTGCTAGAAGGGGGCCCGGTGACACTGAAGCTTTCTTT. It translates to CSARRGPGDTEAFF. The genes are TRBV20-1 and TRBJ1-1, with TRBD1 identical over 7 bases. Germline values: CDR1 DFQATT, CDR2 SNEGSKA (reference sequence). There are 14 residues in the CDR3. Trimming at V came to 2 bases and at J to 3 bases, leaving 6 bases not matched to a gene.

The chain joins TRBV6-2 or TRBV6-3 to TRBJ2-3; the D is unclear. CDR1 MNHEY and CDR2 SVGEGT come from the germline V gene. The CDR3 is made up of 15 amino acids. Trimming removed 2 bases at V and 8 bases at J, with 17 bases between. For the CDR3, the DNA is TGTGCCAGCAGTTACGGAGACGGCTGGCGAGGTACGCAGTATTTT. As protein: CASSYGDGWRGTQYF.

CDR3 sequence: CASSFGTSGKPNEKLFF. DNA of the CDR3: TGTGCCAGCAGTTTCGGGACATCTGGTAAACCTAATGAAAAACTGTTTTTT. The genes are TRBV28 and TRBJ1-4; a possible D gene is TRBD1 (6 bases). CDR1 MDHEN and CDR2 SYDVKM come from the germline V gene. V was clipped by 3 bases and J by 3 bases, with 17 bases between them. CDR3 size: 17 residues.

At least ten counts were recorded for this clonotype. The chain employs TRBV5-5 and TRBJ2-7; D may be TRBD1 (5 bases). V lost 2 bases and J lost 2, with 14 bases in between. This CDR3 spans 15 amino acids. Germline V lookup: CDR1 SGHKS, CDR2 YYEKEE (reference sequence). The DNA for the CDR3 is TGTGCCAGCAGCTTAAGTTATCAGGGAACCTACGAGCAGTACTTC. Residues: CASSLSYQGTYEQYF.

This clonotype was seen at least ten times. V and J are TRBV30 and TRBJ2-3; no definite D call. The CDR3 loop spans 13 amino acids. Germline-derived CDR1 and CDR2 are GTSNPN and SVGIG (reference sequence). V was cut by 2 bases and J by 5 bases, with 11 bases left in between. The CDR3: CAWSLSSRDTQYF. CDR3 nucleotides: TGTGCCTGGAGTCTCAGCTCCCGAGATACGCAGTATTTT.

V is TRBV12-3 or TRBV12-4 and J is TRBJ2-5, with 7 bases matching TRBD2. The CDR3 is made up of 18 amino acids. With V trimmed by 11 bases and J by 3 bases, 24 bases remained unmatched. This chain's CDR3 is CACSFGGVLAMYEETQYF. The CDR3 coding sequence is TGTGCCTGCTCCTTCGGAGGGGTACTAGCGATGTATGAAGAGACCCAGTACTTC.

This clonotype was counted a few times. The V call is TRBV6-5, the J call TRBJ2-2, with TRBD1 identical over 7 bases. The V segment lost 2 bases and the J segment 1 base; nucleotides outside the gene matches: 4. Germline values: CDR1 MNHEY, CDR2 SVGAGI. The CDR3 sequence is 16 residues long. The CDR3 here is CASSYATGLNTGELFF. The CDR3 DNA is TGTGCCAGCAGTTACGCGACAGGGCTGAACACCGGGGAGCTGTTTTTT.

This clonotype appeared a few times. The J gene is TRBJ2-1, the V gene TRBV9, with 11 bases identical to TRBD2. CDR1 is SGDLS, CDR2 YYNGEE, per germline. This CDR3 region has 16 residues. The V and J ends lost 4 bases and 7 bases, in that order; junction bases with no gene match: 10. The CDR3 region has the DNA TGTGCCAGCAGCACCTGGGTAGCGGGAGGGGAGAATGAGCAGTTCTTC. Translating it yields CASSTWVAGGENEQFF.

This clonotype was observed many times. The chain joins TRBV15 to TRBJ2-1, with D possibly TRBD1 on 5 matching bases. Germline assignment: CDR1 LNHNV and CDR2 YYDKDF (reference sequence). Trimming removed 5 bases at V and 7 bases at J, with 21 bases between. CDR3 length: 16 residues. CDR3 residues: CATSPSGLLGRNEQFF. DNA for the CDR3: TGTGCCACCAGCCCCTCAGGGCTGCTCGGCCGGAATGAGCAGTTCTTC.

This clonotype was seen a handful of times. The chain is built from TRBV2 and TRBJ2-1, with D possibly matching TRBD2 (6 bases). V was trimmed by 10 bases and J by 8 bases, leaving 15 bases between them. The CDR3 is made up of 12 amino acids. The germline V gene has CDR1 SNHLY and CDR2 FYNNEI. Here the CDR3 reads CATPESGDEQFF. Written as DNA, the CDR3 is TGTGCCACCCCCGAATCGGGAGATGAGCAGTTCTTC. The whole variable domain, remainder taken from reference TRBV2 and TRBJ2-1, is EPEVTQTPSHQVTQMGQEVILRCVPISNHLYFYWYRQILGQKVEFLVSFYNNEISEKSEIFDDQFSVERPDGSNFTLKIRSTKLEDSAMYFCATPESGDEQFFGPGTRLTVL.

This clonotype was seen once. The chain employs TRBV6-5 and TRBJ1-2; the match to TRBD1 covers 8 bases. The CDR3 contains 14 residues. Germline assignment: CDR1 MNHEY and CDR2 SVGAGI. J was trimmed by 5 bases and V by 4 bases; bases with no gene match: 6. CDR3 DNA: TGTGCCAGCAGTTCCGGACAGGGAATTTATGGCTACACCTTC. It yields the protein CASSSGQGIYGYTF.

This clonotype was detected only a few times. The rearrangement joins TRBV7-2 to TRBJ2-2; 7 bases agree with TRBD2. The CDR3 has 16 residues. The V and J ends lost 0 bases and 1 base, in that order; junction bases with no gene match: 2. CDR1 is SGHTA and CDR2 is FQGNSA in the germline V gene. The CDR3 sequence is CASSLATSENTGELFF. For the CDR3, the DNA is TGTGCCAGCAGCTTAGCCACTAGCGAGAACACCGGGGAGCTGTTTTTT.

This sequence joins TRBV5-5 and TRBJ2-7; the D gene is possibly TRBD1 (6 bases). Germline lookup yields CDR1 SGHKS and CDR2 YYEKEE (reference sequence). The CDR3 spans 15 residues. With 2 bases removed from V and 7 bases from J, the gap between germline ends came to 19 bases. This chain's CDR3 is CASSFGQGLLGEQYF. DNA for the CDR3: TGTGCCAGCAGCTTCGGGCAGGGGTTGCTGGGGGAGCAGTACTTC.

The chain combines TRBV12-3 or TRBV12-4 with TRBJ2-2, with D uncertain. V gave up 6 bases and J gave up 3 bases, with 8 bases separating them. The CDR3 runs to 13 residues. CDR3 loop: CASSLHDTGELFF. As DNA, the CDR3 is TGTGCCAGCAGCCTACACGACACCGGGGAGCTGTTTTTT.

The chain recombines TRBV5-6 with TRBJ2-2, with 7 bases identical to TRBD2. Trimming cost V 2 bases and J 7 bases; bases outside gene matches: 5. The CDR3 runs to 14 residues. CDR1 SGHDT and CDR2 YYEEEE come from the germline V gene. DNA of the CDR3: TGTGCCAGCAGCTTAGGGCGGGAGTACGGGGAGCTGTTTTTT. This encodes CASSLGREYGELFF.

This clonotype was observed at least ten times. The gene calls are TRBV5-1 and TRBJ2-7, with D perhaps matching TRBD1 or TRBD2 (5 bases each). V lost 4 bases, J lost 2 bases, and 13 bases lay in between. The CDR3 has 14 residues. Germline assignment: CDR1 SGHRS and CDR2 YFSETQ. CDR3 amino acids: CASSLRDGPYEQYF. CDR3 DNA sequence: TGCGCCAGCAGCCTCCGGGACGGGCCCTACGAGCAGTACTTC.

In this sample, this clonotype turned up a few times. The rearrangement uses TRBV20-1 and TRBJ2-7, with TRBD2 identical over 7 bases. The CDR3 has 14 residues. Germline-derived CDR1 and CDR2 are DFQATT and SNEGSKA (reference sequence). Losses at the gene ends were 3 bases for V and 3 bases for J; bases not matched to a gene: 8. DNA for the CDR3: TGCAGTGCTAGTGGGAGGGCCTTCAGCTACGAGCAGTACTTC. Translated: CSASGRAFSYEQYF.

This clonotype was seen a few times. The rearrangement links TRBV3-1 to TRBJ1-3; no definite D call. Germline assignment: CDR1 LGHDT and CDR2 YNNKEL (reference sequence). V was pared by 5 bases and J by 1 base, with 6 bases between. This CDR3 is 13 amino acids long. The CDR3, as DNA: TGTGCCAGCAGCACAGAGTCTGGAAACACCATATATTTT. Translated: CASSTESGNTIYF.

Points on this clonotype: An end of the junction does not agree with germline; a read error may underlie this. This chain joins TRBV7-2 and TRBJ2-1; the D gene is possibly TRBD1 (6 bases). Germline V gives CDR1 SGHTA, CDR2 FQGNSA. The CDR3 spans 16 residues. The DNA for the CDR3 is TGTGCCCGACTATCTAGGGGACATAGATTTATCAATCAGCAGTTCTTC. It is translated as CARLSRGHRFINQQFF. Combining the CDR3 with reference TRBV7-2 and TRBJ2-1 gives the whole variable domain GAGVSQSPSNKVTEKGKDVELRCDPISGHTALYWYRQSLGQGLEFLIYFQGNSAPDKSGLPSDRFSAERTGGSVSTLTIQRTQQEDSAVYLCARLSRGHRFINQQFFGPGTRLTVL.

This clonotype has ten or more counts. The gene calls are TRBV20-1 and TRBJ2-5, with 9 bases that match TRBD1. Per the germline V gene, CDR1 is DFQATT and CDR2 is SNEGSKA (reference sequence). This CDR3 has 15 amino acids. After removal of 6 bases from V and 4 bases from J, the junction contained 12 bases not matched to a gene. CDR3 bases: TGCAGTGCCGCTTGGACAGGGGAGTGGGTAGAGACCCAGTACTTC. Translated: CSAAWTGEWVETQYF.

The V call is TRBV7-2, the J call TRBJ2-1; D may be TRBD2 (5 bases). V lost 5 bases and J lost 5, with 16 bases in between. The germline V gene has CDR1 SGHTA and CDR2 FQGNSA. The CDR3 sequence is 15 residues long. The CDR3 coding sequence is TGTGCCAGCAGCCTCCAAAGCGGACCTAACAATGAGCAGTTCTTC. This codes for CASSLQSGPNNEQFF.

In this sample, this clonotype turned up once. This chain joins TRBV3-1 and TRBJ2-3; 7 nucleotides match TRBD1. The V gene end was trimmed by 10 bases and the J gene end by 4 bases; junction bases not matched to a gene: 14. The germline V gene encodes CDR1 LGHDT and CDR2 YNNKEL (reference sequence). The CDR3 contains 15 residues. The CDR3 coding sequence is TGTGCCACCACCCCAAACCGACAGGGTTCAGATACGCAGTATTTT. Protein product: CATTPNRQGSDTQYF.